This T cell receptor (beta chain) was identified in a study of blood T cell repertoires in COVID-19. The V gene's germline CDR1 is SGHVS and CDR2 FQNEAQ. CDR3 length equals 18 residues. The V and J ends lost 5 bases and 0 bases respectively, with 20 bases between them. Only in-frame clones appear in the TCRdb table, and some are missing; sequencing was by immunoSEQ multiplex PCR. The sample yields 100,000 to 150,000 clones, roughly four fifths seen once. The sequencing sample was made of peripheral blood. This chain joins TRBV7-8 and TRBJ1-5, with unresolved D. This clonotype was sampled from a man between 60 and 70 years old with acute or convalescent COVID-19. CDR3 nucleotide sequence: TGTGCCAGCAGCGCTCTCGCGCCTGCATCGCATAGCAATCAGCCCCAGCATTTT. As protein: CASSALAPASHSNQPQHF. The full variable domain, in which reference TRBV7-8 and TRBJ1-5 provide the parts outside the CDR3, is GAGVSQSPRYKVAKRGQDVALRCDPISGHVSLFWYQQALGQGPEFLTYFQNEAQLDKSGLPSDRFFAERPEGSVSTLKIQRTQQEDSAVYLCASSALAPASHSNQPQHFGDGTRLSIL.